This T cell receptor (beta chain) was obtained from a study of T cell repertoires in cytomegalovirus infection. Looking at the study overall: Indications of both CMV infection and matching HLA type were provided by public TCR beta signatures. Overall study findings and caveats: The ex vivo response showed dominance by HLA-C-restricted CMV-specific TCR beta clonotypes. Cumulative public TCR beta family frequency identified carriers of CMV plus the relevant HLA.

A few counts support this clonotype. Its specificity is unknown. Each CDR3 protein is one row after TCRdb ran MiXCR on the reads. Of nearly 650,000 distinct CDR3 sequences in the sample, approximately 24% were seen once. The receptor's source is a human donor in good health (CMV status not recorded). Some clones in this sample may be carry-over from other donors' samples. The material sequenced was CD8+ T cells from PBMCs.

The CDR3 bases are TGTGCCAGCACTGAGGACGGAGAAGCTTTCTTT. It codes for CASTEDGEAFF. V usage is TRBV6-2 or TRBV6-3 and J usage is TRBJ1-1; D gene uncertain. With 7 bases removed from V and 8 bases from J, the gap between germline ends came to 11 bases. From germline, CDR1 is MNHEY and CDR2 SVGEGT. The CDR3 length is 11 residues.